These 10 T cell receptor beta chains originate from one sample sequenced in a study of shared clonotypes between healthy human individuals. Using immunoSEQ multiplex PCR, the repertoire was profiled, and TCRdb retains in-frame clones only, with some absent. The sample consists of around 1.4 million clones, roughly 98.5% of them appearing once. Sequences were obtained from naive CD4+ T cells sorted from blood. Noted subset: CD45RA+ positively selected. Receptor source: a man under 40 in good health.

Regarding this clone: At one boundary the junction diverges from the germline segment, which might be a read error. Other nucleotide sequences from this sample produce the same CDR3. This chain connects TRBV2 to TRBJ2-7, with unresolved D. Germline assignment: CDR1 SNHLY and CDR2 FYNNEI. The CDR3 spans 11 residues. The CDR3 loop is CASSVLGEQYF. CDR3 DNA: TGTGCTAGCAGTGTCTTAGGTGAGCAGTACTTC. Full variable domain (outside the CDR3, taken from reference TRBV2 and TRBJ2-7): EPEVTQTPSHQVTQMGQEVILRCVPISNHLYFYWYRQILGQKVEFLVSFYNNEISEKSEIFDDQFSVERPDGSNFTLKIRSTKLEDSAMYFCASSVLGEQYFGPGTRLTVT.

The chain combines TRBV9 with TRBJ2-3, with a tentative D call TRBD2 (5 bases). The germline V and J ends were trimmed by 0 bases and 4 bases, with 12 bases remaining between them. The CDR3 runs 15 residues. The V gene's germline CDR1 is SGDLS and CDR2 YYNGEE. The CDR3 protein is CASSVDLRGPDTQYF. The CDR3 DNA is TGTGCCAGCAGCGTAGATCTTCGGGGTCCAGATACGCAGTATTTT.

The chain links TRBV7-9 to TRBJ2-7, with 9 bases fitting TRBD1. This CDR3 region has 17 residues. Germline V gene sequence: CDR1 SEHNR, CDR2 FQNEAQ (reference sequence). J lost 1 base, V lost 4 bases, and 11 bases had no gene match. DNA of the CDR3: TGTGCCAGCAGCTCCCGGAAATGGGACAGGGAATCCTACGAGCAGTACTTC. This translates into CASSSRKWDRESYEQYF.

This chain links TRBV7-6 with TRBJ2-3; 9 nucleotides line up with TRBD1. Germline V gives CDR1 SGHVS, CDR2 FNYEAQ. The CDR3 spans 18 residues. After removal of 1 base from V and 2 bases from J, the junction contained 10 bases not matched to a gene. The CDR3 loop reads CASSLVPDRGEVTDTQYF. The DNA of the CDR3 is TGTGCCAGCAGCTTAGTCCCAGACAGGGGGGAAGTCACAGATACGCAGTATTTT.

The V gene is TRBV7-9, the J gene TRBJ2-1; the match to TRBD2 covers 10 bases. This CDR3 is 14 amino acids long. Germline CDR1 SEHNR, CDR2 FQNEAQ (reference sequence). V shed 5 bases, J shed 8 bases, and the junction held 6 bases outside the gene matches. CDR3 nucleotide sequence: TGTGCCAGCAGCGTTAGCGGGAGGTCTGATGAGCAGTTCTTC. Its translation is CASSVSGRSDEQFF.

J is TRBJ2-2 and V is TRBV9; 9 bases align to TRBD1. Germline V gives CDR1 SGDLS, CDR2 YYNGEE. This CDR3 spans 16 amino acids. Trimming at V came to 3 bases and at J to 4 bases, leaving 7 bases not matched to a gene. DNA of the CDR3: TGTGCCAGCAGCGCCTGGACAGGGGTTACCACCGGGGAGCTGTTTTTT. It translates to CASSAWTGVTTGELFF.

The chain employs TRBV11-3 and TRBJ1-1; D gene uncertain. Germline CDR1 SGHNT, CDR2 YENEEA. V was clipped by 2 bases and J by 5 bases, with 9 bases between them. This CDR3 spans 13 amino acids. CDR3 residues: CASSLTLETEAFF. CDR3 in DNA: TGTGCCAGCAGCTTAACGTTAGAGACTGAAGCTTTCTTT.

The chain couples TRBV5-4 to TRBJ2-7; 8 nucleotides agree with TRBD2. CDR3 length: 14 residues. V lost 2 bases, J lost 2 bases, and 3 bases stayed unmatched. Germline V gene sequence: CDR1 SGHNT, CDR2 YYREEE (reference sequence). CDR3 DNA: TGTGCCAGCAGCTTCATCGGGAGGGCCTACGAGCAGTACTTC. Translating it yields CASSFIGRAYEQYF.

This clone was seen once. The V gene is TRBV6-6, the J gene TRBJ1-3; unclear D gene. This CDR3 has 16 residues. The V gene lost 0 bases and the J gene lost 1 base, with 10 bases spanning the gap. Germline CDR1 MNHNY, CDR2 SVGAGI (reference sequence). The DNA of the CDR3 is TGTGCCAGCAGTTACTCGCGGCAGACTTCTGGAAACACCATATATTTT. Amino acids: CASSYSRQTSGNTIYF.

The chain is built from TRBV4-1 and TRBJ1-3, with 11 positions matching TRBD1. J lost 5 bases, V lost 2 bases, and 11 bases had no gene match. The CDR3 loop spans 18 amino acids. From germline, CDR1 is MGHRA and CDR2 YSYEKL. In nucleotides, the CDR3 is TGCGCCAGCAGCCAACATACCGGGACAGGGGGACTAAGAAACACCATATATTTT. Translating it yields CASSQHTGTGGLRNTIYF.